The 26 T cell receptor beta chains in this list originate from one sample, sequenced in a study of CD8+CD57+ T cells in acquired aplastic anemia. For CDR3 and TCR beta VDJ profiling, genomic DNA was the template used. TCRdb reanalysed the reads using MiXCR and keeps one entry per CDR3 protein. The sample includes about half a million distinct CDR3 sequences, around 32% of them seen just once. An expansion of CD8+CD57+ cells by flow cytometry had been shown in patients chosen for sequencing. The material sequenced was sorted CD4+, CD8+, or CD8+CD57+ T cells (not recorded which) from PBMCs. The receptors were sampled from a human donor with aplastic anemia.

The J gene is TRBJ1-5, the V gene TRBV20-1, with D possibly TRBD1 on 5 matching bases. Germline V gene sequence: CDR1 DFQATT, CDR2 SNEGSKA (reference sequence). V was clipped by 0 bases and J by 3 bases, with 12 bases between them. The CDR3 has 15 amino acids. The CDR3 sequence is CSARDDQGVNQPQHF. The CDR3, as DNA: TGCAGTGCTAGAGATGATCAAGGGGTCAATCAGCCCCAGCATTTT.

The chain joins TRBV2 to TRBJ2-1; D remains ambiguous. Germline loops: CDR1 SNHLY, CDR2 FYNNEI. CDR3 length: 15 residues. Trimming took 6 bases from V and 5 from J, leaving 17 bases between them. This CDR3 reads CASRKDLSGNNEQFF. The CDR3, as DNA: TGTGCCAGCAGGAAAGATCTATCGGGTAACAATGAGCAGTTCTTC.

This chain connects TRBV6-1 to TRBJ2-7, with TRBD2 identical over 9 bases. Losses at the gene ends were 8 bases for V and 6 bases for J; bases not matched to a gene: 5. Looked up from germline, CDR1 is MNHNS and CDR2 is SASEGT. The CDR3 covers 12 residues. CDR3 sequence: CASGRAGGEQYF. Written as DNA, the CDR3 is TGTGCCAGCGGTAGAGCGGGGGGCGAGCAGTACTTC.

This clonotype occurred many times. J is TRBJ2-1 and V is TRBV15; maybe TRBD2 (5 bases). CDR3 size: 17 residues. CDR1 LNHNV and CDR2 YYDKDF come from the germline V gene (reference sequence). Trimming removed 0 bases at V and 0 bases at J, with 12 bases between. The chain's CDR3 is CATSRDSASSSYNEQFF. The DNA for the CDR3 is TGTGCCACCAGCAGAGATTCGGCTAGCAGCTCCTACAATGAGCAGTTCTTC.

This clonotype has only one observation. V gene TRBV20-1 combines with J gene TRBJ2-3, with TRBD2 identical over 9 bases. Germline V lookup: CDR1 DFQATT, CDR2 SNEGSKA (reference sequence). CDR3 size: 16 residues. V shed 5 bases and J 2 bases; nucleotides not matched to a gene: 11. The CDR3 coding sequence is TGCAGTGCTGCACGGAGTAGCGGGGGTTACACAGATACGCAGTATTTT. Residues: CSAARSSGGYTDTQYF.

This clonotype was found a few times. This sequence joins TRBV30 and TRBJ1-6; D ambiguous. The CDR3 runs to 13 residues. V gave up 4 bases and J gave up 7 bases, with 11 bases separating them. Germline V gene sequence: CDR1 GTSNPN, CDR2 SVGIG (reference sequence). The CDR3: CAWTPGSNSPLHF. In DNA form, the CDR3 reads TGTGCCTGGACCCCTGGGTCCAATTCACCCCTCCACTTT.

V usage is TRBV15 and J usage is TRBJ1-2; possibly TRBD1 for D (5 bases). The CDR3 is 16 residues long. V shed 7 bases and J shed 8 bases, with 26 bases lying between them. CDR1 and CDR2 from the germline V gene are LNHNV and YYDKDF (reference sequence). In DNA, the CDR3 is TGTGCCACCACAGCGGACCAAGAGACCCAGGGCGGAGGCTACACCTTC. As protein: CATTADQETQGGGYTF.

With respect to this clonotype: The germline gene is not matched at one end of the junction; a read error may be the cause. The rearrangement links TRBV10-3 to TRBJ1-2; D gene unclear. The CDR3 spans 12 residues. Germline V gene data show CDR1 as ENHRY and CDR2 as SYGVKD. The CDR3 DNA reads TGTGCCAGCAGTTACGGCTCCGGTCACTACACCTTC. It translates to CASSYGSGHYTF.

This clonotype was detected only a few times. This may be a read error: a much more frequent sequence differs by one nucleotide. The V call is TRBV20-1, the J call TRBJ1-2; TRBD1 matches 7 bases. V trimming: 1 base; J trimming: 4 bases; junction bases outside the gene matches: 0. The CDR3 loop spans 12 amino acids. Germline CDR1 and CDR2: DFQATT and SNEGSKA (reference sequence). Here the CDR3 DNA reads TGCAGTGCTAGAGGGACAGGCTATGGCTACACCTTC. This encodes CSARGTGYGYTF.

This clonotype was found many times. The chain's CDR3 is CSATLRITEAFF. In nucleotides, the CDR3 is TGCAGTGCTACACTCAGGATCACTGAAGCTTTCTTT. This rearrangement joins TRBV20-1 to TRBJ1-1; D unresolved. This CDR3 comprises 12 residues. CDR1 and CDR2 from the germline V gene are DFQATT and SNEGSKA (reference sequence). Trimming shortened V by 4 bases and J by 4 bases, and 10 bases separated the two germline ends.

The V and J genes are TRBV6-2 or TRBV6-3 and TRBJ1-2, with D tentatively TRBD1 (6 bases). The CDR3 sequence is 18 residues long. Germline V gene data show CDR1 as MNHEY and CDR2 as SVGEGT. Trimming shortened V by 2 bases and J by 0 bases, and 19 bases separated the two germline ends. The CDR3 spells CASSYPRGIGGANYGYTF. In nucleotides, the CDR3 is TGTGCCAGCAGTTACCCGAGGGGGATCGGGGGAGCTAACTATGGCTACACCTTC.

This clonotype was observed at least ten times. The chain couples TRBV19 to TRBJ2-7, with TRBD1 identical over 8 bases. Unmatched junction bases numbered 8, after V lost 3 bases and J lost 4 bases. The germline gives CDR1 LNHDA, CDR2 SQIVND (reference sequence). This CDR3 spans 15 amino acids. CDR3 amino acids: CASSISHRGSYEQYF. The CDR3, as DNA: TGTGCCAGTAGTATTTCCCACAGGGGGTCTTACGAGCAGTACTTC.

A note on this clonotype: The CDR3 carries no conserved terminal phenylalanine or tryptophan, so it likely arises from a read error. The V call is TRBV20-1, the J call TRBJ1-6; D gene unclear. Deletions cut 5 bases from V and 0 bases from J, with 8 bases between. The CDR3 is 14 amino acids. Per the germline V gene, CDR1 is DFQATT and CDR2 is SNEGSKA (reference sequence). As DNA, the CDR3 is TGCAGTGCTGTTGATAGCTCCTATAATTCACCCCTCCACCTT. Translated: CSAVDSSYNSPLHL.

Regarding this clonotype: Germline and junction disagree at one end, which may indicate a read error. This CDR3 is CASGVEVGPGNTIYF. The CDR3 nucleotides read TGTGCCAGCGGCGTAGAGGTAGGGCCTGGAAACACCATATATTTT. This chain joins TRBV9 and TRBJ1-3; D not certain. Per germline, CDR1 SGDLS and CDR2 YYNGEE. The CDR3 length is 15 residues.

A word on this clonotype: Sequence at one end of the junction differs from germline and may be a read error. The chain uses TRBV6-5 and TRBJ1-5, with TRBD1 as a possible D gene (5 bases). This CDR3 region has 15 residues. Germline lookup yields CDR1 MNHEY and CDR2 SVGAGI. CDR3 sequence: CAISYTRDSNQPQHF. The CDR3 DNA sequence: TGTGCCATCAGTTACACTAGGGACAGCAATCAGCCCCAGCATTTT.

The J gene is TRBJ1-6, the V gene TRBV6-2 or TRBV6-3; no firm D call. With 4 bases removed from V and 0 bases from J, the gap between germline ends came to 7 bases. The CDR3 loop spans 15 amino acids. CDR1 and CDR2 from the germline V gene are MNHEY and SVGEGT. This chain's CDR3 is CASSSDTSYNSPLHF. The CDR3 DNA reads TGTGCCAGCAGTTCTGACACCTCCTATAATTCACCCCTCCACTTT.

This clonotype was seen at least ten times. One end of the junction does not line up with germline, which may come from a read error. CDR3 sequence: CASSQGQMNTEAFF. CDR3 nucleotides: TGTGCCAGCAGCCAAGGGCAAATGAACACTGAAGCTTTCTTT. V is TRBV4-1 and J is TRBJ1-1, with D hard to call. Germline V CDR1 and CDR2: MGHRA, YSYEKL. This CDR3 is 14 amino acids long.

There are many counts of this clonotype. The chain combines TRBV20-1 with TRBJ1-5; D gene ambiguous. Trimming shortened V by 1 base and J by 4 bases, and 8 bases separated the two germline ends. The CDR3 length is 13 residues. The germline CDR1 and CDR2 sequences are DFQATT and SNEGSKA (reference sequence). This CDR3 reads CSARGLMNQPQHF. The CDR3 nucleotides read TGCAGTGCTAGAGGACTTATGAATCAGCCCCAGCATTTT.

This clonotype was seen many times. The chain has TRBV7-9 and TRBJ2-3; D call uncertain. V lost 4 bases to trimming and J lost 0 bases, with 11 bases between them. Germline CDR1 SEHNR, CDR2 FQNEAQ (reference sequence). The CDR3 is made up of 15 amino acids. CDR3 amino acids: CASSSRLESTDTQYF. The CDR3 DNA follows: TGTGCCAGCAGCTCCCGACTGGAAAGCACAGATACGCAGTATTTT.

This clonotype has only a few counts. V and J are TRBV7-3 and TRBJ2-1; 8 bases line up with TRBD2. In germline, CDR1 is SGHTA, CDR2 FQGTGA. Trimming removed 11 bases from V and 5 bases from J; junction bases left unmatched: 14. The CDR3 has 15 residues. CDR3 sequence reads: CAWSRGWRGDNEQFF. CDR3 in DNA: TGTGCCTGGAGTAGGGGATGGCGGGGGGACAATGAGCAGTTCTTC.

This clonotype was counted many times. The chain links TRBV29-1 to TRBJ2-7; 7 nucleotides match TRBD1. The CDR3 extends over 11 amino acids. Germline-derived CDR1 and CDR2 are SQVTM and ANQGSEA. V shed 5 bases and J 5 bases; nucleotides not matched to a gene: 3. The CDR3 protein is CSVHRGHEQYF. CDR3 coding DNA: TGCAGCGTTCACAGGGGCCACGAGCAGTACTTC.

This chain connects TRBV2 to TRBJ2-7; D gene uncertain. From germline, CDR1 is SNHLY and CDR2 FYNNEI. Trimming took 2 bases from V and 1 from J, leaving 6 bases between them. The CDR3 is made up of 13 amino acids. The chain's CDR3 is CASSESLSYEQYV. The CDR3 nucleotides are TGTGCCAGCAGTGAAAGCCTTTCCTACGAGCAGTACGTC.

Notes on this clonotype: A much larger clone lies one base from this, so it may be a read error. This chain uses TRBV20-1 with TRBJ1-6, with 7 nucleotides matching TRBD1. CDR1 DFQATT and CDR2 SNEGSKA come from the germline V gene (reference sequence). CDR3 length: 14 amino acids. Written as DNA, the CDR3 is TGCAGTGCTCCCCCCCGGGACAGCTACTCACCCCCCCACTTT. Translated, it gives CSAPPRDSYSPPHF.

This clonotype was recorded at least ten times. V usage is TRBV19 and J usage is TRBJ2-2; D is perhaps TRBD1 (5 bases). Germline V gives CDR1 LNHDA, CDR2 SQIVND (reference sequence). V lost 4 bases and J lost 6, with 12 bases in between. This CDR3 contains 14 residues. CDR3 coding DNA: TGTGCCAGTAGTACGCAGGGCTCGTCCGGGGAGCTGTTTTTT. Amino acids: CASSTQGSSGELFF.

The rearrangement links TRBV6-1 to TRBJ2-7, with 8 bases aligning to TRBD2. The ends lost 3 bases at V and 10 bases at J; junction bases unmatched: 8. The CDR3 runs 13 residues. Germline CDR1 reads MNHNS; CDR2 reads SASEGT. CDR3 loop: CASSEFPGGTQYF. CDR3 coding DNA: TGTGCCAGCAGTGAGTTCCCGGGAGGGACACAGTACTTC.

This sequence joins TRBV6-2 or TRBV6-3 and TRBJ1-1; maybe TRBD1 (5 bases). The CDR3 is made up of 15 amino acids. V was shortened by 5 bases and J by 5 bases, with 18 bases between the two germline ends. Looked up from germline, CDR1 is MNHEY and CDR2 is SVGEGT. The CDR3: CASSKRDSWGTEAFF. The CDR3 DNA follows: TGTGCCAGCAGTAAACGGGACTCCTGGGGGACTGAAGCTTTCTTT.